This entry describes one TCR beta chain. This sample is drawn from a study of T cell changes during pregnancy in multiple sclerosis. Sequenced by immunoSEQ multiplex PCR; TCRdb stores in-frame clones only, minus some. The data contain around 100,000 clones, just over 90% of them seen just once; the ten biggest clones take up 3.5%. The CDR3 consists of 16 residues. Germline V gene sequence: CDR1 SEHNR, CDR2 FQNEAQ (reference sequence). V lost 3 bases to trimming and J lost 6 bases, with 17 bases between them. The chain carries TRBV7-9 and TRBJ2-2, with D perhaps TRBD2 (5 bases). Sequenced here: peripheral blood, sampled after pregnancy. The clonotype was recovered from a female donor with multiple sclerosis, enrolled in a pregnancy study. The CDR3 DNA reads as TGTGCCAGCAGCTTTAATATTGCGGGTAGCGCCGGGGAGCTGTTTTTT. Residues: CASSFNIAGSAGELFF.